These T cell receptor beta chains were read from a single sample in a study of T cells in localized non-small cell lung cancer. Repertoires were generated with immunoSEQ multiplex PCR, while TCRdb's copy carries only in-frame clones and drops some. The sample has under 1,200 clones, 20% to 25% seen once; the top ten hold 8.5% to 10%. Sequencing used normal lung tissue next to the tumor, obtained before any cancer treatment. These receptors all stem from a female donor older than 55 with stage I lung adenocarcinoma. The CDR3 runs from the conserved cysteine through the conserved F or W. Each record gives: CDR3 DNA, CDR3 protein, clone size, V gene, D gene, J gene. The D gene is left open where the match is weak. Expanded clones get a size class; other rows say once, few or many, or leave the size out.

DNA: TGTGCCATCAGTGTCCTAGTCGGGGACCCTGGCTACACCTTC; CDR3: CAISVLVGDPGYTF; size: few; V: TRBV10-3; D: -; J: TRBJ1-2
DNA: TGTGCCAGCAGTAACACCTTACAGGACACTGAAGCTTTCTTT; CDR3: CASSNTLQDTEAFF; size: hyperexpanded; V: TRBV11-3; D: -; J: TRBJ1-1
DNA: TGTGCCAGCAGCAGATCGGGACTGACGACCGGGGAGCTGTTTTTT; CDR3: CASSRSGLTTGELFF; size: -; V: TRBV9; D: -; J: TRBJ2-2
DNA: TGCAGCGTTGAGCCATGGGCCTGGGCTAGCGGGGGGGTCCGATCCTACAATGAGCAGTTCTTC; CDR3: CSVEPWAWASGGVRSYNEQFF; size: -; V: TRBV29-1; D: TRBD2; J: TRBJ2-1
DNA: TGTGCCAGCAGGTTAAGCACAGATACGCAGTATTTT; CDR3: CASRLSTDTQYF; size: -; V: TRBV28; D: -; J: TRBJ2-3
DNA: TGTGCCAGCAGCCCAACCAAAGGACAGGGTGGCACTGAAGCTTTCTTT; CDR3: CASSPTKGQGGTEAFF; size: large; V: TRBV11-3; D: TRBD1; J: TRBJ1-1
DNA: TGTGCCAGCAGTGAGGCGGGGTCGGGTGAAAAACTGTTTTTT; CDR3: CASSEAGSGEKLFF; size: -; V: TRBV25-1; D: -; J: TRBJ1-4
DNA: TGTGCCTGGAGTCCATGGGACGGACAGGAAAATTCACCCCTCCACTTT; CDR3: CAWSPWDGQENSPLHF; size: -; V: TRBV30; D: TRBD1; J: TRBJ1-6
DNA: TGTGCCAGCAAAAATAAGTATAATTCACCCCTCCACTTT; CDR3: CASKNKYNSPLHF; size: -; V: TRBV2; D: -; J: TRBJ1-6
DNA: TGTGCCAGCAGCGTACAGAGAGGGCACGGGGAGCTGTTTTTT; CDR3: CASSVQRGHGELFF; size: few; V: TRBV9; D: -; J: TRBJ2-2
DNA: TGCAGCGTTGATCTCAGGGAGAGCACAGATACGCAGTATTTT; CDR3: CSVDLRESTDTQYF; size: -; V: TRBV29-1; D: -; J: TRBJ2-3
DNA: TGTGCCAGCAGCACCCAGTCTCCAAGCACAGATACGCAGTATTTT; CDR3: CASSTQSPSTDTQYF; size: -; V: TRBV11-3; D: -; J: TRBJ2-3
DNA: TGTGCCTGGAGATACCCCCCACTAGCGGGGCGGCCCGAGCAGTACTTC; CDR3: CAWRYPPLAGRPEQYF; size: -; V: TRBV30; D: TRBD2; J: TRBJ2-7
DNA: TGTGCCAGTAGTAACCGGGACGGTACCCCCGAGCAGTACTTC; CDR3: CASSNRDGTPEQYF; size: -; V: TRBV19; D: -; J: TRBJ2-7
DNA: TGTGCCACCCCAGGACTAGCGGGGGGCGGTAGCTCCTACAATGAGCAGTTCTTC; CDR3: CATPGLAGGGSSYNEQFF; size: -; V: TRBV6-8; D: TRBD2; J: TRBJ2-1
DNA: TGTGCCAGCAGCGCGGGACTAGCGGGGTTCGGGGAGCTGTTTTTT; CDR3: CASSAGLAGFGELFF; size: few; V: TRBV11-3; D: TRBD2; J: TRBJ2-2
DNA: TGTGCCAGCAGCTTAGCGCCGACAGGTGAAGAGACCCAGTACTTC; CDR3: CASSLAPTGEETQYF; size: few; V: TRBV11-1; D: -; J: TRBJ2-5
DNA: TGTGCCAGCAGTTTGGACGACATTGCAACTAATGAAAAACTGTTTTTT; CDR3: CASSLDDIATNEKLFF; size: -; V: TRBV28; D: -; J: TRBJ1-4
DNA: TGTGCCAGCAGTCACGCAGGAGACAGGGGAAGCTACGAGCAGTACTTC; CDR3: CASSHAGDRGSYEQYF; size: few; V: TRBV6-8; D: TRBD1; J: TRBJ2-7
DNA: TGTGCCAGCTATAGCGGGAAATACACAGATACGCAGTATTTT; CDR3: CASYSGKYTDTQYF; size: few; V: TRBV6-8; D: TRBD2; J: TRBJ2-3
DNA: TGTGCCAGCAGCTTAGGGGCAGGTGGGAACACTGAAGCTTTCTTT; CDR3: CASSLGAGGNTEAFF; size: large; V: TRBV11-3; D: -; J: TRBJ1-1